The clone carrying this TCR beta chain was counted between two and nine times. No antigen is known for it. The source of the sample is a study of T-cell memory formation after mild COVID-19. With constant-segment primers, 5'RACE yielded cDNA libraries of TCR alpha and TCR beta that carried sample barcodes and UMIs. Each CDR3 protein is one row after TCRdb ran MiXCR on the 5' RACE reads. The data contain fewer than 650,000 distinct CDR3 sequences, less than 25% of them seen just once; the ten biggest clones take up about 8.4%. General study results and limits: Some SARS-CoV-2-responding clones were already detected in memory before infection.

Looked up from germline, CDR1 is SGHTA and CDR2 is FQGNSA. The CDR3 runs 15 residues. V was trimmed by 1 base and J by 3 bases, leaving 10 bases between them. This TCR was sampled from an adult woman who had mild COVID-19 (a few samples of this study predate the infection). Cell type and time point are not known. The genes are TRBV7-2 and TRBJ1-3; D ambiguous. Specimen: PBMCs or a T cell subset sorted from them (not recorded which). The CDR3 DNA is TGTGCCAGCAGCTTAGTACGGACCGGTGGAAACACCATATATTTT. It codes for CASSLVRTGGNTIYF.